Below are 2 T cell receptor beta chains sequenced from a single sample in a study of blood T cell repertoires in COVID-19. This table comes from immunoSEQ multiplex PCR, and its TCRdb copy is limited to in-frame clones, with some not included. Of over 200,000 clones in the sample, 89% were seen once. Sequencing was carried out using peripheral blood. Receptors originate from a woman aged 40 to 55 with acute or convalescent COVID-19.

The V gene is TRBV29-1, the J gene TRBJ1-2; 10 bases fit TRBD1. The germline V gene has CDR1 SQVTM and CDR2 ANQGSEA. V lost 4 bases, J lost 7 bases, and 6 bases stayed unmatched. The CDR3 extends over 13 amino acids. DNA for the CDR3: TGCAGCGTTGTGGGACAGGGGAACGGTGGCTACACCTTC. It encodes CSVVGQGNGGYTF.

The chain is built from TRBV10-3 and TRBJ2-3, with D uncertain. Trimming cost V 7 bases and J 0 bases, with 11 bases left between them. Germline assignment: CDR1 ENHRY and CDR2 SYGVKD. The CDR3 consists of 14 residues. The CDR3 coding sequence is TGTGCCATCACCGGAGATGCTAGCACAGATACGCAGTATTTT. The encoded protein is CAITGDASTDTQYF.